Listed here are 32 T cell receptor beta chains from one sample, sequenced in a study of graft-versus-host responses after intestinal transplantation. The antigens of these receptors remain unknown. The assay was immunoSEQ multiplex PCR, and TCRdb's table has in-frame clones only and misses some. In the table there are more than 80,000 clones, roughly nine tenths of which are singletons. The sample was unstimulated CD4+ T cells sorted from spleen or lymph node cells, taken before intestinal transplant. The receptors derive from a human donor who received an intestinal transplant.

The chain employs TRBV7-9 and TRBJ2-7, with D perhaps matching TRBD1 (5 bases). Germline V gene lookup returns CDR1 SEHNR and CDR2 FQNEAQ (reference sequence). The CDR3 is 15 residues long. The germline V and J ends were trimmed by 5 bases and 9 bases, with 23 bases remaining between them. The CDR3 protein is CASSPNLRHQGGQYF. Written as DNA, the CDR3 is TGTGCCAGCAGCCCTAATCTCCGACACCAGGGTGGGCAGTACTTC.

The chain is built from TRBV6-1 and TRBJ2-1; D may be TRBD1 (5 bases). The V end lost 3 bases, the J end lost 2 bases, and 8 bases lay between the germline ends. The CDR3 covers 14 residues. CDR1 is MNHNS and CDR2 is SASEGT in the germline V gene. For the CDR3, the DNA is TGTGCCAGCAGTGAGCAGGGAACCTACAATGAGCAGTTCTTC. It specifies CASSEQGTYNEQFF.

The chain links TRBV23-1 to TRBJ2-1, with TRBD1 matching over 7 bases. TRBV23-1 is recorded as an ORF, its role being uncertain. This CDR3 region has 15 residues. J gave up 7 bases and V 4 bases, and 10 bases lay outside the gene matches. The CDR3 loop reads CASSPRQGRGNEQFF. DNA for the CDR3: TGCGCCAGCAGTCCGCGACAGGGAAGGGGGAATGAGCAGTTCTTC.

The CDR3 nucleotides are TGCAGCGTTGCACAGGGGGCAGATACGCAGTATTTT. Amino acids: CSVAQGADTQYF. This rearrangement joins TRBV29-1 to TRBJ2-3, with TRBD1 matching over 8 bases. The J segment lost 4 bases and the V segment lost 4 bases, leaving 1 base of the junction unmatched. Germline CDR1 and CDR2: SQVTM and ANQGSEA. The CDR3 length is 12 residues.

V is TRBV2 and J is TRBJ2-5, with D possibly TRBD1 on 7 matching bases. The V end was cut by 8 bases, the J end by 5 bases, with 12 bases between. The CDR3 contains 12 residues. The germline V gene has CDR1 SNHLY and CDR2 FYNNEI. The CDR3 coding sequence is TGTGCCAGCTCGTCAGGGGGGGAGACCCAGTACTTC. Translated, it gives CASSSGGETQYF.

V usage is TRBV11-2 and J usage is TRBJ1-2; D gene uncertain. V was trimmed by 6 bases and J by 3 bases, leaving 29 bases between them. Germline assignment: CDR1 SGHAT and CDR2 FQNNGV. The CDR3 covers 19 residues. The CDR3 loop reads CASSQLVFEATGYDYGYTF. The CDR3 nucleotides read TGTGCCAGCAGTCAATTAGTCTTTGAGGCCACGGGGTACGACTATGGCTACACCTTC. The full variable domain, with the rest looked up from reference TRBV11-2 and TRBJ1-2, is EAGVAQSPRYKIIEKRQSVAFWCNPISGHATLYWYQQILGQGPKLLIQFQNNGVVDDSQLPKDRFSAERLKGVDSTLKIQPAKLEDSAVYLCASSQLVFEATGYDYGYTFGSGTRLTVV.

J is TRBJ2-3 and V is TRBV4-2; D is unresolved. The CDR3 consists of 16 residues. The germline V and J ends were trimmed by 0 bases and 0 bases, with 10 bases remaining between them. CDR1 LGHNA and CDR2 YNFKEQ come from the germline V gene. In nucleotides, the CDR3 is TGTGCCAGCAGCCAAGATCTAGGCGAAAGCACAGATACGCAGTATTTT. It codes for CASSQDLGESTDTQYF.

The chain recombines TRBV5-6 with TRBJ1-1; a weak D match, TRBD1 (5 bases). Germline loops: CDR1 SGHDT, CDR2 YYEEEE. Trimming took 2 bases from V and 4 from J, leaving 9 bases between them. The CDR3 extends over 13 amino acids. The CDR3 loop is CASSLLGGTEAFF. CDR3 sequence (DNA): TGTGCCAGCAGCTTACTGGGGGGCACTGAAGCTTTCTTT.

V usage is TRBV6-1 and J usage is TRBJ2-5; D not certain. The J call may not be correct, given that the DNA end is closer to TRBJ2-7. The germline gives CDR1 MNHNS, CDR2 SASEGT. The CDR3 is made up of 14 amino acids. CDR3 in DNA: TGTGCCAGCAGTGAATCAATTATTAACTACGAGCAGTACTTC. It yields the protein CASSESIINYEQYF.

This chain links TRBV2 with TRBJ2-1; D is unresolved. Trimming removed 6 bases from V and 4 bases from J, with 16 bases in between. This CDR3 is built from 15 residues. Germline lookup yields CDR1 SNHLY and CDR2 FYNNEI. The CDR3 DNA reads as TGTGCCAGCAGAAGGCAGGCTGTTCCGTACAATGAGCAGTTCTTC. The encoded protein is CASRRQAVPYNEQFF.

The chain is built from TRBV21-1 and TRBJ1-6; the listed D gene, TRBD1, was not tested against the DNA. TRBV21-1 is recorded as a pseudogene. This CDR3 comprises 15 residues. CDR3 amino acids: CASSKAGGDNSPLHF. CDR3 nucleotides: TGTGCCAGCAGCAAAGCAGGGGGAGATAATTCACCCCTCCACTTT.

The CDR3 here is CASSPSGGLVQPQHF. CDR3 bases: TGTGCCAGCTCACCCTCAGGGGGCTTGGTTCAGCCCCAGCATTTT. V usage is TRBV18 and J usage is TRBJ1-5; 8 bases match TRBD1. The ends lost 3 bases at V and 6 bases at J; junction bases unmatched: 7. This CDR3 is 15 amino acids long. In germline, CDR1 is KGHSH, CDR2 LQKENI.

J is TRBJ2-1 and V is TRBV2, with D tentatively TRBD1 (5 bases). The CDR3 totals 13 residues. V dropped 5 bases and J dropped 4 bases, with 9 bases sitting between them. The V gene's germline CDR1 is SNHLY and CDR2 FYNNEI. CDR3 protein: CASSWGAYNEQFF. For the CDR3, the DNA is TGTGCCAGCAGTTGGGGCGCGTACAATGAGCAGTTCTTC.

The chain joins TRBV19 to TRBJ1-2, with D possibly being TRBD1 (5 bases). The CDR3 has 15 amino acids. Deletions cut 3 bases from V and 0 bases from J, with 11 bases between. Per the germline V gene, CDR1 is LNHDA and CDR2 is SQIVND (reference sequence). The CDR3 is CASSIDRNANYGYTF. The CDR3 DNA reads TGTGCCAGTAGTATCGACAGAAACGCTAACTATGGCTACACCTTC.

This clone showed up just once. This chain links TRBV19 with TRBJ2-7, with D hard to call. Trimming removed 6 bases from V and 2 bases from J, with 17 bases in between. The CDR3 is made up of 15 amino acids. Per the germline V gene, CDR1 is LNHDA and CDR2 is SQIVND (reference sequence). CDR3 sequence (DNA): TGTGCCAGTAGCCGCAGGCGAGAGCTCCCCTACGAGCAGTACTTC. It specifies CASSRRRELPYEQYF.

This CDR3 is CAAWGRDYGYTF. For the CDR3, the DNA is TGTGCCGCCTGGGGGCGGGACTATGGCTACACCTTC. The rearrangement uses TRBV25-1 and TRBJ1-2; tentative D call: TRBD1 (6 bases). In germline, CDR1 is MGHDK, CDR2 SYGVNS. The CDR3 covers 12 residues. V lost 11 bases and J 3 bases, leaving 13 bases between the germline ends.

V is TRBV10-1 and J is TRBJ2-5; D unclear. The CDR3 is made up of 11 amino acids. V was cut by 3 bases and J by 7 bases, with 6 bases left in between. Per the germline V gene, CDR1 is WNHNN and CDR2 is SYGVQD (reference sequence). The CDR3 DNA follows: TGCGCCAGCAGTGAACTGAGGACCCAGTACTTC. Amino acids: CASSELRTQYF.

The V gene is TRBV28, the J gene TRBJ1-2; 7 bases agree with TRBD1. V shed 5 bases and J 1 base; nucleotides not matched to a gene: 4. This CDR3 has 14 amino acids. Germline CDR1 and CDR2: MDHEN and SYDVKM. The CDR3 reads CASSVNRGNYGYTF. CDR3 nucleotides: TGTGCCAGCAGTGTAAACAGGGGTAACTATGGCTACACCTTC.

The chain is built from TRBV7-8 and TRBJ2-7; 9 nucleotides line up with TRBD1. This CDR3 is 13 amino acids long. Trimming at V came to 3 bases and at J to 6 bases, leaving 3 bases not matched to a gene. The germline gives CDR1 SGHVS, CDR2 FQNEAQ. CDR3 protein: CASSLGQGAEQYF. The CDR3 DNA is TGTGCCAGCAGCTTGGGACAGGGTGCCGAGCAGTACTTC.

The chain is built from TRBV6-6 and TRBJ2-1; TRBD2 aligns across 8 bases. Trimming cost V 7 bases and J 8 bases; bases outside gene matches: 7. The CDR3 contains 13 residues. From germline, CDR1 is MNHNY and CDR2 SVGAGI (reference sequence). CDR3 residues: CASMSGGEDEQFF. The CDR3 nucleotides are TGTGCCAGCATGAGCGGGGGCGAGGATGAGCAGTTCTTC.

The rearrangement links TRBV6-1 to TRBJ1-2, with TRBD1 matching over 7 bases. The germline V gene has CDR1 MNHNS and CDR2 SASEGT. The CDR3 sequence is 14 residues long. Trimming at V came to 8 bases and at J to 0 bases, leaving 6 bases not matched to a gene. The CDR3 loop is CASLTGPANYGYTF. CDR3 DNA sequence: TGTGCCAGCTTGACAGGGCCCGCTAACTATGGCTACACCTTC.

This chain links TRBV6-1 with TRBJ2-3; D is unresolved. V lost 1 base and J 2 bases, leaving 4 bases between the germline ends. Germline values: CDR1 MNHNS, CDR2 SASEGT. The CDR3 is 13 residues long. The CDR3 region is CASSEEHTDTQYF. CDR3 coding DNA: TGTGCCAGCAGTGAAGAACACACAGATACGCAGTATTTT.

This clone was picked up one time. V gene TRBV30 combines with J gene TRBJ2-5; 10 nucleotides align to TRBD1. The CDR3 has 15 residues. Unmatched junction bases numbered 8, after V lost 4 bases and J lost 3 bases. Germline V CDR1 and CDR2: GTSNPN, SVGIG (reference sequence). This CDR3 is CAWTRRGQGKETQYF. The DNA for the CDR3 is TGTGCCTGGACTCGGAGGGGACAGGGGAAAGAGACCCAGTACTTC.

This clone has just one count. The chain has TRBV28 and TRBJ1-1; D might be TRBD1 (5 bases). CDR3 length: 13 residues. CDR1 and CDR2 (germline): MDHEN, SYDVKM. Deletions cut 2 bases from V and 8 bases from J, with 12 bases between. The CDR3 reads CASSLEGVIEAFF. The CDR3 coding sequence is TGTGCCAGCAGTTTAGAAGGGGTCATAGAAGCTTTCTTT.

The chain combines TRBV28 with TRBJ2-1; TRBD2 matches 8 bases. This CDR3 spans 15 amino acids. Germline V lookup: CDR1 MDHEN, CDR2 SYDVKM. The V and J ends lost 3 bases and 9 bases, in that order; junction bases with no gene match: 10. The CDR3 DNA follows: TGTGCCAGCAGTTTTGCGACGGGAGGGCCCCGTGAGCAGTTCTTC. As protein: CASSFATGGPREQFF.

This chain uses TRBV5-1 with TRBJ1-4; maybe TRBD1 (5 bases). V lost 0 bases, J lost 2 bases, and 5 bases lay in between. The CDR3 is made up of 14 amino acids. The germline V gene encodes CDR1 SGHRS and CDR2 YFSETQ. The CDR3 loop reads CASSLAGTNEKLFF. CDR3 nucleotide sequence: TGCGCCAGCAGCTTGGCAGGGACTAATGAAAAACTGTTTTTT.

The V gene is TRBV10-3, the J gene TRBJ2-3; tentative D call: TRBD1 (6 bases). The V gene lost 9 bases and the J gene lost 2 bases, with 15 bases spanning the gap. The CDR3 is 14 amino acids. Germline CDR1 reads ENHRY; CDR2 reads SYGVKD. Here the CDR3 reads CAITLGGPTDTQYF. CDR3 DNA sequence: TGTGCCATTACCCTAGGGGGACCCACAGATACGCAGTATTTT.

The chain combines TRBV5-1 with TRBJ2-1; TRBD1 aligns across 7 bases. Germline CDR1 SGHRS, CDR2 YFSETQ. The CDR3 runs to 16 residues. V trimming: 3 bases; J trimming: 8 bases; junction bases outside the gene matches: 14. This chain's CDR3 is CASSSAKGTAIYEQFF. In nucleotides, the CDR3 is TGCGCCAGCAGCTCGGCGAAAGGGACAGCAATCTATGAGCAGTTCTTC.

The chain employs TRBV7-9 and TRBJ1-2, with D unclear. The ends were cut back, 7 bases at V and 3 bases at J, with 6 bases in the middle. Germline V gene sequence: CDR1 SEHNR, CDR2 FQNEAQ (reference sequence). The CDR3 contains 11 residues. This CDR3 is CASNTHYGYTF. CDR3 DNA sequence: TGTGCCAGCAACACCCACTATGGCTACACCTTC. The entire variable domain, with the rest obtained from reference TRBV7-9 and TRBJ1-2, is as follows: DTGVSQNPRHKITKRGQNVTFRCDPISEHNRLYWYRQTLGQGPEFLTYFQNEAQLEKSRLLSDRFSAERPKGSFSTLEIQRTEQGDSAMYLCASNTHYGYTFGSGTRLTVV.

V gene TRBV19 combines with J gene TRBJ2-1; TRBD2 aligns across 13 bases. The CDR3 covers 17 residues. The germline CDR1 and CDR2 sequences are LNHDA and SQIVND (reference sequence). The V and J ends lost 3 bases and 2 bases, in that order; junction bases with no gene match: 4. Here the CDR3 reads CASSIQLAGGPYNEQFF. CDR3 sequence (DNA): TGTGCCAGTAGTATCCAACTAGCGGGAGGGCCCTACAATGAGCAGTTCTTC.

The V and J genes are TRBV29-1 and TRBJ2-2, with TRBD1 identical over 7 bases. V trimming: 6 bases; J trimming: 0 bases; junction bases outside the gene matches: 1. This CDR3 has 13 residues. CDR1 is SQVTM, CDR2 ANQGSEA, per germline. The CDR3 DNA is TGCAGCGTCGGACAGGCGAACACCGGGGAGCTGTTTTTT. Amino acids: CSVGQANTGELFF.

To note about this clone: At one end the junction does not follow the germline gene, possibly because of a read error. V is TRBV5-1 and J is TRBJ2-2; D remains unclear. CDR1 SGHRS and CDR2 YFSETQ come from the germline V gene. The CDR3 consists of 15 residues. In DNA, the CDR3 is TGCGCCAGCAGCTTGGACGCTGCGAAGACCGGGGAGCTGTTTTTT. It translates to CASSLDAAKTGELFF.